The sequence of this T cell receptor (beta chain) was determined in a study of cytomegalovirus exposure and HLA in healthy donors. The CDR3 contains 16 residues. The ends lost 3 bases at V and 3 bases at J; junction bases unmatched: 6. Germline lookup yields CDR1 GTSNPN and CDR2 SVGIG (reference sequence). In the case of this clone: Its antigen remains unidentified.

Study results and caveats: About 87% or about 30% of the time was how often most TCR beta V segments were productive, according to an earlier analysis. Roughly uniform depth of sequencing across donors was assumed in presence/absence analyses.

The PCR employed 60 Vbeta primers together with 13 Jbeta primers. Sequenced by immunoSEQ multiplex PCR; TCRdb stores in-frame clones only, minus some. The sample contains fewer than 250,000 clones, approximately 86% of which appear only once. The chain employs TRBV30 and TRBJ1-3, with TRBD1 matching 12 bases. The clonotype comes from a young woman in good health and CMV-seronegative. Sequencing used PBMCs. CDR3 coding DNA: TGTGCCTGGAGCCCTAGGGACAGGGGGCATGGAAACACCATATATTTT. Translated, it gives CAWSPRDRGHGNTIYF.